Listed here is a single T cell receptor beta chain. In the authors' methods: Estimation of nucleated cell counts was performed using reference gene primer amplification. Clones were read by immunoSEQ multiplex PCR, and TCRdb kept only the in-frame ones, dropping some. That table furnishes V, J and clone size, whereas the DNA furnished D and trimming. The data contain 150,000 to 170,000 clones, roughly 88% of them singletons. This entry comes from a study of blood T cell repertoires in COVID-19. Germline CDR1 SGHDT, CDR2 YYEEEE. The CDR3 has 14 amino acids. Trimming stripped 1 base from V and 2 bases from J, with 8 bases between.

Sequencing input: peripheral blood. This chain joins TRBV5-6 and TRBJ2-3; D unresolved. This TCR came from a man aged 55 to 70 with COVID-19, enrolled during active disease. CDR3 sequence (DNA): TGTGCCAGCAGCTTGTCGTCTACCACAGATACGCAGTATTTT. This translates into CASSLSSTTDTQYF.